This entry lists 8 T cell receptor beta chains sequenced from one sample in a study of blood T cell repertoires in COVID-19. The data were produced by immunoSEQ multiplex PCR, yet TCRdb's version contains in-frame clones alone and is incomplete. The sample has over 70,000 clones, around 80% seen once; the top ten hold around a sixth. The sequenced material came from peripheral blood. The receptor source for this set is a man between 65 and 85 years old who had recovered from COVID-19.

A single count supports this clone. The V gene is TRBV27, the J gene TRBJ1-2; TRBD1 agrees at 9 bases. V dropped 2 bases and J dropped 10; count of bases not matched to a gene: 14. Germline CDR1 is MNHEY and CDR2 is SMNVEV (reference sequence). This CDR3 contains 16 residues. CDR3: CASSLGPPGQGFVYTF. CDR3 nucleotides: TGTGCCAGCAGTTTAGGCCCCCCGGGACAGGGATTCGTCTACACCTTC.

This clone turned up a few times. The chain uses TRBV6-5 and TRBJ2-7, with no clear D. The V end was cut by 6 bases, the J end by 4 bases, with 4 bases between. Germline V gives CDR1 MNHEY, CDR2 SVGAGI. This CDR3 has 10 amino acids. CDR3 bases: TGTGCCAGCAGCCATTACGAGCAGTACTTC. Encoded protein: CASSHYEQYF.

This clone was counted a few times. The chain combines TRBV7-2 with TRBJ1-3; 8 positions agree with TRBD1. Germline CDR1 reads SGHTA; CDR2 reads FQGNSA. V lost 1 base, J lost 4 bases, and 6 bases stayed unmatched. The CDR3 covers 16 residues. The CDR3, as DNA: TGTGCCAGCAGCTTAGGGACAGGGCCCCAGGGAAACACCATATATTTT. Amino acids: CASSLGTGPQGNTIYF.

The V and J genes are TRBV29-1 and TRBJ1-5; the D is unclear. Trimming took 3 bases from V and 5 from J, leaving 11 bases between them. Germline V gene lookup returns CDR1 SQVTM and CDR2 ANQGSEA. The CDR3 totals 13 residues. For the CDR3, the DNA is TGCAGCGTTGAGGAGACCGAAGATCAGCCCCAGCATTTT. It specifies CSVEETEDQPQHF.

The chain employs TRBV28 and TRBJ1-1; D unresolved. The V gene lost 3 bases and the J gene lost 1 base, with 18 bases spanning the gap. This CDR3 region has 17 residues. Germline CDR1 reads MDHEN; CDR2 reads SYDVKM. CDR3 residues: CASSLGLGLGENTEAFF. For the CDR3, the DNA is TGTGCCAGCAGTTTGGGCCTAGGTCTCGGGGAGAACACTGAAGCTTTCTTT.

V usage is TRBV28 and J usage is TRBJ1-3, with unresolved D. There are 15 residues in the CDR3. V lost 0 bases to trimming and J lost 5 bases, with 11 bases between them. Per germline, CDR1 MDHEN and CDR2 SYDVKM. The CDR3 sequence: CASSLWAGTRNTIYF. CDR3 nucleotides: TGTGCCAGCAGTTTATGGGCAGGAACCAGAAACACCATATATTTT.

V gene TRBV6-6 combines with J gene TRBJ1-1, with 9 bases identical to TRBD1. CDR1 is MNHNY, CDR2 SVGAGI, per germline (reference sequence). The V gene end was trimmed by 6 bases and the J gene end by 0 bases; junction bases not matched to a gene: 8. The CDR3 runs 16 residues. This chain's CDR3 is CASRDRTGDLNTEAFF. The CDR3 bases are TGTGCCAGCAGAGACCGGACAGGGGATTTGAACACTGAAGCTTTCTTT.

CDR3 in DNA: TGTGCCAGCAGCCTGTTACGGACTAGCTACGAGCAGTACTTC. It codes for CASSLLRTSYEQYF. The chain recombines TRBV5-6 with TRBJ2-7; 7 bases align to TRBD2. Trimming took 4 bases from V and 3 from J; bases not matched to a gene: 7. The V gene's germline CDR1 is SGHDT and CDR2 YYEEEE. CDR3 length: 14 residues. Full variable domain (missing parts from reference TRBV5-6 and TRBJ2-7): DAGVTQSPTHLIKTRGQQVTLRCSPKSGHDTVSWYQQALGQGPQFIFQYYEEEERQRGNFPDRFSGHQFPNYSSELNVNALLLGDSALYLCASSLLRTSYEQYFGPGTRLTVT.